The rows below give T cell receptor beta chains drawn from one sample of a study of blood T cell repertoires in COVID-19. Sequencing used immunoSEQ multiplex PCR; TCRdb keeps in-frame clones, though not all of them. The sample includes some 150,000 clones, around 83% seen only once; the top ten take roughly 8%. The sample taken for sequencing was peripheral blood. The source of these receptors is a woman aged 60 to 75 with acute or convalescent COVID-19. Each CDR3 is given with its conserved first and last residue. The D gene is left open where the match is weak. Expanded clones get a size class; other rows say once, few or many, or leave the size out.

length	V	D	J	size	CDR3	DNA
15	TRBV3-1/TRBV3-2	.	TRBJ1-4	.	CASSQVPTGNEKLFF	TGTGCCAGCAGCCAAGTCCCGACAGGAAATGAAAAACTGTTTTTT
15	TRBV23-1	TRBD1	TRBJ2-3	.	CASRAGTGGTDTQYF	TGCGCCAGCAGAGCAGGGACAGGGGGGACAGATACGCAGTATTTT
13	TRBV16	.	TRBJ1-2	.	CASSQNGNYGYTF	TGTGCCAGCAGCCAAAACGGTAACTATGGCTACACCTTC
13	TRBV13	.	TRBJ1-3	.	CASSSLRGNTIYF	TGTGCCAGCAGCTCACTCCGGGGAAACACCATATATTTT
17	TRBV19	TRBD1	TRBJ1-1	.	CASTPAGTGGWGTEAFF	TGTGCCAGTACCCCCGCGGGGACAGGGGGATGGGGTACTGAAGCTTTCTTT
17	TRBV5-1	TRBD1	TRBJ1-6	.	CASSLATVSSRQGHLHF	TGCGCCAGCAGCTTGGCCACCGTTTCATCCCGACAGGGGCACCTCCACTTT
16	TRBV3-1/TRBV3-2	TRBD1	TRBJ1-6	.	CASSQGQGAGNSPLHF	TGTGCCAGCAGCCAAGGCCAGGGGGCAGGAAATTCACCCCTCCACTTT
13	TRBV19	.	TRBJ2-7	.	CASSRESSYEQYF	TGTGCCAGTAGTAGGGAGAGCTCCTACGAGCAGTACTTC
16	TRBV7-2	TRBD2	TRBJ2-2	.	CASSSRTSGNTGELFF	TGTGCCAGCAGCTCCCGGACTAGCGGGAACACCGGGGAGCTGTTTTTT
13	TRBV3-1/TRBV3-2	.	TRBJ2-1	.	CASRGQKHNEQFF	TGTGCCAGCAGAGGACAAAAACACAATGAGCAGTTCTTC
16	TRBV5-1	.	TRBJ1-4	once	CASSLGPPRGNEKLFF	TGCGCCAGCAGCTTGGGACCCCCCAGGGGTAATGAAAAACTGTTTTTT
16	TRBV5-1	TRBD2	TRBJ2-2	once	CASSHGLAGGTGELFF	TGCGCCAGCAGCCACGGACTAGCGGGGGGGACCGGGGAGCTGTTTTTT
16	TRBV14	TRBD2	TRBJ2-7	.	CASSQRTRWRWDEQYF	TGTGCCAGCAGCCAACGGACTAGATGGAGGTGGGACGAGCAGTACTTC
13	TRBV6-5	.	TRBJ2-7	.	CASSFGQTYEQYF	TGTGCCAGCAGCTTCGGACAGACCTACGAGCAGTACTTC
15	TRBV11-3	.	TRBJ1-3	.	CASSFGKTSGNTIYF	TGTGCCAGCAGCTTCGGGAAGACCTCTGGAAACACCATATATTTT
21	TRBV10-3	TRBD2	TRBJ2-1	.	CAISEEGIGSGGALYYNEQFF	TGTGCCATCAGTGAAGAGGGGATAGGGAGCGGGGGGGCCCTCTACTACAATGAGCAGTTCTTC
13	TRBV18	.	TRBJ2-3	.	CASSPRDTDTQYF	TGTGCCAGCTCACCGAGGGACACAGATACGCAGTATTTT
12	TRBV25-1	TRBD1	TRBJ1-5	.	CASRQGHQPQHF	TGTGCCTCCCGACAGGGCCATCAGCCCCAGCATTTT
11	TRBV10-3	TRBD1	TRBJ1-4	.	CAIKQGGELFF	TGTGCCATCAAGCAGGGGGGAGAACTGTTTTTT
15	TRBV11-3	TRBD2	TRBJ2-5	.	CASSSTELAEETQYF	TGTGCCAGCAGCTCAACAGAACTAGCGGAAGAGACCCAGTACTTC
15	TRBV5-4	TRBD1	TRBJ2-2	.	CASSLGQGAPGELFF	TGTGCCAGCAGCTTGGGGCAGGGGGCCCCCGGGGAGCTGTTTTTT
14	TRBV7-9	TRBD1	TRBJ1-6	.	CASRLQGAVSPLHF	TGTGCCAGCAGACTACAGGGGGCGGTTTCACCCCTCCACTTT